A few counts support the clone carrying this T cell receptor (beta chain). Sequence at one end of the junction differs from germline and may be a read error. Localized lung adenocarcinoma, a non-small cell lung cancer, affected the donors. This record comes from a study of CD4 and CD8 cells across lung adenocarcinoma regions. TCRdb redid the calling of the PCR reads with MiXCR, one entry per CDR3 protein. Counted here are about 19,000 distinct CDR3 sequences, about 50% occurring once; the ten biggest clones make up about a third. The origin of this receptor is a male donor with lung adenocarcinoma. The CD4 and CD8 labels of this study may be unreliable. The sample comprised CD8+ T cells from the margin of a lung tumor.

The CDR3 nucleotides are TGTGCCAGCAGTCGTCGACTAGCGGGAGGGCTGGCAGATACGCAGTATTTT. This translates into CASSRRLAGGLADTQYF. The chain uses TRBV10-3 and TRBJ2-3; 14 nucleotides agree with TRBD2. From germline, CDR1 is ENHRY and CDR2 SYGVKD. The CDR3 is 17 residues long.